This T cell receptor beta chain was sequenced in a study of neurological immune-mediated disorders. There are many counts of this clonotype. TCRdb called the 5' RACE reads again in MiXCR, with one record for every CDR3 protein. The table records about 21,000 distinct CDR3 sequences, 15% of them present only once. In germline, CDR1 is SGHVS, CDR2 FQNEAQ. The CDR3 runs to 17 residues. Germline trimming cut 5 bases from V and 5 bases from J; bases unmatched to any gene: 12. This clonotype was obtained from a female donor with HTLV-1-associated myelopathy (HAM/TSP). Sequenced input: PBMCs. The V gene is TRBV7-8, the J gene TRBJ2-5; TRBD2 aligns across 12 bases. Written as DNA, the CDR3 is TGTGCCAGCAGCCCCCAGAAGCTAGCGGGGGGGAGGGAGACCCAGTACTTC. Translating it yields CASSPQKLAGGRETQYF.